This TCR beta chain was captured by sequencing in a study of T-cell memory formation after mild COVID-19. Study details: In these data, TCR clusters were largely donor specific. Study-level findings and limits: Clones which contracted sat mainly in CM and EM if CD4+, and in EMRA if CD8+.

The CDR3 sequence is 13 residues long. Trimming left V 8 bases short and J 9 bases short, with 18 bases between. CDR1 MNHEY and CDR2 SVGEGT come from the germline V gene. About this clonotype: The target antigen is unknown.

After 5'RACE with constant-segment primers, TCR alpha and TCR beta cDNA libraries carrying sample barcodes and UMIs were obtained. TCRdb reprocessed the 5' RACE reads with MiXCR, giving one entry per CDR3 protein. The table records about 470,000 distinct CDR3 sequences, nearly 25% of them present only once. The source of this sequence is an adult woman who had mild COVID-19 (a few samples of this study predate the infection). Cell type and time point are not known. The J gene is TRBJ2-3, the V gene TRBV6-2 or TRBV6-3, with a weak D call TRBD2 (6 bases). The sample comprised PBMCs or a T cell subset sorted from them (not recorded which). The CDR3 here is CASGGTPLGTQYF. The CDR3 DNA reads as TGTGCCAGCGGGGGGACTCCCTTAGGCACGCAGTATTTT.